This is a list of T cell receptor beta chains from one sample in a study of T cell repertoires in cytomegalovirus infection. TCRdb reprocessed the reads via MiXCR and lists one record per CDR3 protein. In the table there are fewer than 1,000,000 distinct CDR3 sequences, around a third of which are singletons. These TCRs are of unknown antigen specificity. The sequences come from cultured CD8+ T cells from PBMCs, collected from culture after CMV antigen stimulation. The receptor set was obtained from a human donor in good health (CMV status not recorded). Some clones in this sample may be carry-over from other donors' samples. Each CDR3 is given with its conserved first and last residue. The order of the fields is clone size, J gene, V gene, CDR3 protein. Size values are once, few and many counts, or a class for expanded clones, and some rows have none.

NA TRBJ2-3 TRBV4-1 CASSQDWRIGTDTQYF
NA TRBJ2-1 TRBV7-8 CASILQISVHEQFF
NA TRBJ2-1 TRBV6-2/TRBV6-3 CASSHETSGMSYNEQFF
NA TRBJ2-1 TRBV27 CASSPIRDRNTEQFF
NA TRBJ2-1 TRBV7-9 CASSSPGLAGGYNEQFF
few TRBJ2-3 TRBV4-1 CASSPPLYGDTQYF
NA TRBJ2-1 TRBV20-1 CSAVKGWGYNEQFF
NA TRBJ1-1 TRBV3-1 CASSQDLVGTEAFF
many TRBJ2-3 TRBV7-8 CASSSTSGGTDTQYF
NA TRBJ1-1 TRBV5-5 CASSLRNSPFEAFF
many TRBJ1-2 TRBV11-1 CASSLGVPGTGENYGYTF
few TRBJ1-6 TRBV20-1 CSARDGGVPNSPLHF
many TRBJ2-1 TRBV7-6 CASSSDRGSRNEQFF
NA TRBJ2-1 TRBV4-1 CASSQIPHRNEQFF
NA TRBJ2-1 TRBV7-2 CASSSYLAEPYNEQFF
NA TRBJ1-2 TRBV2 CASSGTGDGYTF
NA TRBJ1-1 TRBV12-3/TRBV12-4 CASRTTGSGRTEAFF
NA TRBJ2-2 TRBV7-9 CASSRTRTGGIELFF
few TRBJ2-5 TRBV6-6 CASSLSDSQQETQYF
few TRBJ2-7 TRBV12-3/TRBV12-4 CASRPDRGYEQYF
NA TRBJ2-1 TRBV7-8 CASSPSPIGSGNEQFF
many TRBJ2-3 TRBV27 CASSSPGLAGGLSDTQYF
many TRBJ1-6 TRBV7-2 CASSLVRGNDSPLHF
NA TRBJ2-1 TRBV6-5 CASSYSPSEQFF
many TRBJ2-7 TRBV7-2 CASSLLPGEEYF
many TRBJ2-7 TRBV12-3/TRBV12-4 CASTSGQPDEQYF
few TRBJ2-7 TRBV29-1 CSVADRDSSYEQYF
NA TRBJ1-2 TRBV28 CASSLLRDGYTF
NA TRBJ2-7 TRBV7-2 CASSRFGTGEYEQYF
NA TRBJ2-7 TRBV5-1 CASSLSSWGPYEQYF
NA TRBJ1-1 TRBV29-1 CSVQGGLNTEAFF
NA TRBJ2-5 TRBV27 CASSLGQGLFSETQYF
many TRBJ1-2 TRBV12-3/TRBV12-4 CASSYRDGYTF
NA TRBJ2-5 TRBV7-2 CASSLRVAGEEETQYF
NA TRBJ1-6 TRBV7-9 CASTLPGTGHNNSPLHF
NA TRBJ2-6 TRBV2 CALLGQEGSGANVLTF
few TRBJ2-3 TRBV14 CASSPLGREPVDTQYF
few TRBJ2-1 TRBV7-6 CASSQRRHGDNEQFF
few TRBJ2-1 TRBV12-3/TRBV12-4 CASSLKASGDEQFF
few TRBJ2-2 TRBV2 CASSETLTGELFF
once TRBJ1-2 TRBV20-1 CSARDANKGMDYGYTF
many TRBJ2-7 TRBV7-7 CASSHGTGTYEQYF
NA TRBJ1-1 TRBV6-2/TRBV6-3 CASSFVSLGPGPTEAFF
NA TRBJ1-2 TRBV6-1 CASSEIGTDYGYTF
few TRBJ2-2 TRBV20-1 CSAENTGELFF
few TRBJ1-4 TRBV7-2 CASSLTGGHGKLFF
NA TRBJ1-2 TRBV27 CASSPGDPRYGYTF
NA TRBJ2-2 TRBV7-9 CASSSPGTGVDTGELFF
NA TRBJ1-4 TRBV29-1 CSVLGMESNEKLFF
NA TRBJ2-5 TRBV10-3 CAISTFDSGPQETQYF
many TRBJ1-1 TRBV6-2/TRBV6-3 CASSSRPNTEAFF
few TRBJ2-7 TRBV7-2 CASSLGAGGLYEQYF
few TRBJ2-1 TRBV7-6 CASSFLDRGYNEQFF
few TRBJ1-4 TRBV10-3 CAITPGGLGEKLFF